This TCR beta chain was obtained from a study of radiotherapy plus CTLA-4 blockade in lung cancer. As for the study in general: Objective responses were recorded in about 18% of patients, with disease control recorded in 25% to 40%. Points from the study as a whole: Reports identified early blood T cell clone dynamics, with interferon-beta, as the best response predictor. Blood saw expansion of tumor-derived TCR clones after radiotherapy plus ipilimumab.

Only in-frame clones appear in the TCRdb table, and some are missing; sequencing was by immunoSEQ multiplex PCR. The sample carries approximately 48,000 clones, approximately 84% recorded once. Germline V gene lookup returns CDR1 SGHRS and CDR2 YFSETQ. The CDR3 length is 13 residues. The junction had 2 bases not matched to a gene; V was cut back by 2 bases and J by 3 bases. Points on this clone: Antigen: not known. Other DNA sequences in this sample translate to the same CDR3.

The rearrangement joins TRBV5-1 to TRBJ2-7; 7 positions match TRBD1. The sample was peripheral blood, taken from a patient treated with radiotherapy plus ipilimumab. The TCR sequence derives from a human donor with non-small cell lung cancer whose response to radiotherapy plus ipilimumab could not be evaluated. CDR3 in amino acids: CASSFDRVYEQYF. The CDR3, as DNA: TGCGCCAGCAGCTTTGACAGGGTCTACGAGCAGTACTTC.